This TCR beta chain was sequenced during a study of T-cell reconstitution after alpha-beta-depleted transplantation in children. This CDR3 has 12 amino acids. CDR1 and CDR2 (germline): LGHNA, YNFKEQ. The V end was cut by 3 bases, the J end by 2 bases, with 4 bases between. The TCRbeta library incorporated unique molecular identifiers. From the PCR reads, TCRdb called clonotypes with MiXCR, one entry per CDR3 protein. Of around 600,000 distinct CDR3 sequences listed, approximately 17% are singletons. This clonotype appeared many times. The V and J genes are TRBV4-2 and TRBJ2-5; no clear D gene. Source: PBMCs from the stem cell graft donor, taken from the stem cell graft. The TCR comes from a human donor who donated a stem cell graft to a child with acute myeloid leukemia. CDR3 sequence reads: CASSQGQETQYF. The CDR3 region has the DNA TGTGCCAGCAGCCAGGGTCAAGAGACCCAGTACTTC.